This T cell receptor (beta chain) was captured by sequencing in a study of human T cells and chemical hapten exposure. Looking at the study overall: The sensitizer, 2% DPC, was used on approximately 2 cm by approximately 2 cm of upper inner arm skin.

Time point indicated: pre-sensitization, week 0. The treatment is: therapeutic diphenylcyclopropenone sensitization with weekly scalp DPC. The library tagged each cDNA molecule with unique molecular identifiers. TCRdb re-called the RACE reads with MiXCR, one entry per CDR3 protein. The sample consists of 120,000 or so distinct CDR3 sequences, approximately 13% of them appearing once. General study findings and limits: The donors suffered from alopecia, so their immune response may not match that of healthy people. DPC sensitization left the count of TCRs above 1 in 1000 unchanged.

This clonotype was detected ten times or more. What it binds is unknown. The V gene lost 3 bases and the J gene lost 2 bases, with 10 bases spanning the gap. Germline-derived CDR1 and CDR2 are KGHSH and LQKENI. The CDR3 runs 14 residues. Sequencing used whole blood, obtained in connection with sensitization to the hapten diphenylcyclopropenone (DPC). This clonotype was sampled from a woman between 18 and 29 years old with alopecia areata. Some clones in this sample may be carry-over from other donors' samples. This chain connects TRBV18 to TRBJ1-1, with D tentatively TRBD1 (5 bases). For the CDR3, the DNA is TGTGCCAGCTCACCTAGACAGACCAACACTGAAGCTTTCTTT. Translation: CASSPRQTNTEAFF.